These 26 T cell receptor beta chains were sequenced from one sample in a study of blood T cell repertoires in COVID-19. Produced via immunoSEQ multiplex PCR; TCRdb's table is partial and in-frame only. The table lists 200,000 to 250,000 clones, about 86% of them singletons. The sequenced material came from PBMCs or T cells enriched from blood (not recorded which). These receptors originate from a woman aged 45 to 65 in a cohort exposed to, infected with or recovered from COVID-19 (not recorded which).

The rearrangement uses TRBV5-1 and TRBJ2-7; D might be TRBD2 (6 bases). The CDR3 runs to 15 residues. Trimming took off 4 bases at V and 6 bases at J, with 20 bases between the two ends. Germline lookup yields CDR1 SGHRS and CDR2 YFSETQ. CDR3 DNA sequence: TGCGCCAGCAGCCCCGGGACTTACACCGTCGGCGAGCAGTACTTC. The encoded protein is CASSPGTYTVGEQYF.

The gene calls are TRBV6-5 and TRBJ2-5; 7 bases are shared with TRBD1. Losses at the gene ends were 6 bases for V and 5 bases for J; bases not matched to a gene: 6. This CDR3 has 13 amino acids. Germline V gene data show CDR1 as MNHEY and CDR2 as SVGAGI. This chain's CDR3 is CASRVTGTETQYF. CDR3 in DNA: TGTGCCAGCAGGGTGACAGGGACGGAGACCCAGTACTTC.

The rearrangement joins TRBV27 to TRBJ2-3; 11 bases agree with TRBD1. Germline-derived CDR1 and CDR2 are MNHEY and SMNVEV (reference sequence). V shed 6 bases, J shed 0 bases, and the junction held 8 bases outside the gene matches. The CDR3 length is 17 residues. As DNA, the CDR3 is TGTGCCAGCAGCAAGGGACAGGGGGTTCCTAGCACAGATACGCAGTATTTT. Residues: CASSKGQGVPSTDTQYF.

The chain couples TRBV4-2 to TRBJ2-1; 13 bases are shared with TRBD2. The V gene's germline CDR1 is LGHNA and CDR2 YNFKEQ. J lost 4 bases, V lost 1 base, and 7 bases had no gene match. The CDR3 runs 18 residues. This chain's CDR3 is CASSQVGLAGAIYNEQFF. The CDR3 DNA reads TGTGCCAGCAGCCAAGTCGGACTAGCGGGGGCCATATACAATGAGCAGTTCTTC.

This chain uses TRBV6-6 with TRBJ1-2; 7 bases map to TRBD1. The CDR3 runs to 15 residues. With V trimmed by 6 bases and J by 4 bases, 11 bases remained unmatched. CDR1 and CDR2 (germline): MNHNY, SVGAGI (reference sequence). CDR3 amino acids: CASRPQGGGRYGYTF. The CDR3, as DNA: TGTGCCAGCAGACCCCAGGGGGGTGGTCGCTATGGCTACACCTTC.

The J gene is TRBJ2-2, the V gene TRBV28; TRBD1 is a possible D gene (6 bases). Germline V gene lookup returns CDR1 MDHEN and CDR2 SYDVKM. The CDR3 sequence is 14 residues long. Trimming took off 6 bases at V and 7 bases at J, with 15 bases between the two ends. CDR3 sequence reads: CASSKGQGFGELFF. Written as DNA, the CDR3 is TGTGCCAGCAGCAAAGGTCAGGGGTTCGGGGAGCTGTTTTTT. The full variable domain, rest sourced from reference TRBV28 and TRBJ2-2, is DVKVTQSSRYLVKRTGEKVFLECVQDMDHENMFWYRQDPGLGLRLIYFSYDVKMKEKGDIPEGYSVSREKKERFSLILESASTNQTSMYLCASSKGQGFGELFFGEGSRLTVL.

The V call is TRBV4-3, the J call TRBJ1-1; D gene unclear. The germline V gene encodes CDR1 LGHNA and CDR2 YSLEER. The V gene lost 0 bases and the J gene lost 1 base, with 9 bases spanning the gap. This CDR3 region has 15 residues. In nucleotides, the CDR3 is TGCGCCAGCAGCCAAGATCCGCGGGGGAACACTGAAGCTTTCTTT. Protein sequence: CASSQDPRGNTEAFF.

This chain links TRBV5-1 with TRBJ1-4; D is uncertain. The CDR3 extends over 15 amino acids. Germline V CDR1 and CDR2: SGHRS, YFSETQ. Trimming stripped 4 bases from V and 7 bases from J, with 17 bases between. Written as DNA, the CDR3 is TGCGCCAGCAGCGGAGGATTACAGTGGGGTGAAAAACTGTTTTTT. Its translation: CASSGGLQWGEKLFF.

This sequence joins TRBV18 and TRBJ1-6; weak D call: TRBD1 (6 bases). The length of the CDR3 is 14 residues. Per the germline V gene, CDR1 is KGHSH and CDR2 is LQKENI. V gave up 3 bases and J gave up 8 bases, with 11 bases separating them. The CDR3 is CASSPTGSDSPLHF. The CDR3 DNA reads as TGTGCCAGCTCACCCACAGGGTCAGATTCACCCCTCCACTTT.

This chain connects TRBV19 to TRBJ1-5, with 8 nucleotides matching TRBD1. The CDR3 totals 14 residues. Germline V gene sequence: CDR1 LNHDA, CDR2 SQIVND (reference sequence). V was clipped by 6 bases and J by 9 bases; unmatched bases: 10. CDR3 sequence: CASSTGQELSPQHF. The CDR3 bases are TGTGCCAGTAGCACGGGACAGGAGCTTTCGCCCCAGCATTTT.

The J gene is TRBJ1-5, the V gene TRBV5-1, with 9 bases identical to TRBD1. V was clipped by 4 bases and J by 6 bases; unmatched bases: 5. Per the germline V gene, CDR1 is SGHRS and CDR2 is YFSETQ. CDR3 length equals 14 residues. As DNA, the CDR3 is TGCGCCAGCAGCACCGGGACAGGGACTCAGCCCCAGCATTTT. Protein sequence: CASSTGTGTQPQHF.

This chain uses TRBV19 with TRBJ2-2; 8 bases line up with TRBD1. The J segment lost 5 bases and the V segment lost 8 bases, leaving 10 bases of the junction unmatched. Per the germline V gene, CDR1 is LNHDA and CDR2 is SQIVND (reference sequence). This CDR3 region has 15 residues. CDR3 amino acids: CASRTTGGATGELFF. Written as DNA, the CDR3 is TGTGCCAGTCGTACTACAGGGGGAGCAACCGGGGAGCTGTTTTTT.

The chain carries TRBV5-6 and TRBJ2-7; 11 nucleotides align to TRBD2. The CDR3 length is 17 residues. CDR1 is SGHDT and CDR2 is YYEEEE in the germline V gene. V lost 4 bases to trimming and J lost 7 bases; unmatched junction nucleotides: 16. CDR3 DNA: TGTGCCAGCAGCCCTCAACCGGGACTAGCGGCATCTCGGGAGCAGTACTTC. As protein: CASSPQPGLAASREQYF. The full variable domain, in which reference TRBV5-6 and TRBJ2-7 provide the parts outside the CDR3, is DAGVTQSPTHLIKTRGQQVTLRCSPKSGHDTVSWYQQALGQGPQFIFQYYEEEERQRGNFPDRFSGHQFPNYSSELNVNALLLGDSALYLCASSPQPGLAASREQYFGPGTRLTVT.

To note about this clone: The same CDR3 can be traced to other DNA sequences in this sample. The chain is built from TRBV4-3 and TRBJ2-3, with D maybe TRBD1 (5 bases). Trimming shortened V by 0 bases and J by 6 bases, and 10 bases separated the two germline ends. This CDR3 has 14 amino acids. Germline values: CDR1 LGHNA, CDR2 YSLEER. CDR3 DNA: TGCGCCAGCAGCCAAGATAGGGGTACGGATACGCAGTATTTT. This translates into CASSQDRGTDTQYF.

In this sample, this clone turned up once. This sequence joins TRBV6-5 and TRBJ2-1; tentative D call: TRBD2 (6 bases). Germline CDR1 is MNHEY and CDR2 is SVGAGI. V was clipped by 0 bases and J by 9 bases, with 15 bases between them. The CDR3 extends over 15 amino acids. CDR3 coding DNA: TGTGCCAGCAGTTACTCGAATGAAGGGAGGCTTGAGCAGTTCTTC. Its protein is CASSYSNEGRLEQFF.

The genes are TRBV5-3 and TRBJ1-2; 7 bases line up with TRBD1. TRBV5-3 is an ORF, with its function uncertain. The CDR3 contains 13 residues. V dropped 3 bases and J dropped 8; count of bases not matched to a gene: 7. The CDR3: CARSSTGSGGYTF. The CDR3 nucleotides read TGTGCCAGAAGCTCGACAGGGAGTGGCGGCTACACCTTC.

The chain recombines TRBV4-1 with TRBJ1-4, with 10 bases aligning to TRBD1. This CDR3 has 19 amino acids. V shed 6 bases and J 0 bases; nucleotides not matched to a gene: 13. Germline CDR1 and CDR2: MGHRA and YSYEKL. In DNA, the CDR3 is TGCGCCAGCAGTATCATCCGGGACAGGGGTCCCGCAACTAATGAAAAACTGTTTTTT. Its translation is CASSIIRDRGPATNEKLFF.

The rearrangement joins TRBV30 to TRBJ1-6; 8 nucleotides agree with TRBD1. Per germline, CDR1 GTSNPN and CDR2 SVGIG (reference sequence). The CDR3 has 14 residues. V was clipped by 3 bases and J by 9 bases; unmatched bases: 7. CDR3 DNA: TGTGCCTGGAGCTCGACAGGGGAGAGTTCACCCCTCCACTTT. This translates into CAWSSTGESSPLHF.

The chain employs TRBV4-2 and TRBJ2-5; TRBD2 matches at 11 bases. This CDR3 has 15 amino acids. Looked up from germline, CDR1 is LGHNA and CDR2 is YNFKEQ. The V and J ends lost 1 base and 3 bases, in that order; junction bases with no gene match: 1. The CDR3 loop reads CASSQGLAGKETQYF. The CDR3, as DNA: TGTGCCAGCAGCCAAGGACTAGCGGGGAAAGAGACCCAGTACTTC.

This clone was recorded at least ten times. The CDR3 loop is CASSRTLYNEQFF. CDR3 nucleotides: TGTGCCAGCAGTCGCACTCTCTACAATGAGCAGTTCTTC. This chain joins TRBV27 and TRBJ2-1; D remains ambiguous. The V and J ends lost 5 bases and 3 bases respectively, with 8 bases between them. Germline loops: CDR1 MNHEY, CDR2 SMNVEV (reference sequence). This CDR3 region has 13 residues.

The CDR3 is CASSKSQGVNSPLHF. The CDR3 nucleotides read TGCGCCAGCAGCAAATCCCAGGGCGTTAATTCACCCCTCCACTTT. The gene calls are TRBV5-1 and TRBJ1-6, with D possibly matching TRBD1 (5 bases). Between the trimmed V and J ends, which lost 4 bases and 6 bases, there was a span of 14 bases. CDR1 is SGHRS, CDR2 YFSETQ, per germline. The CDR3 runs 15 residues.

The J gene is TRBJ2-2, the V gene TRBV13; TRBD2 matches 11 bases. Germline values: CDR1 PRHDT, CDR2 FYEKMQ (reference sequence). V gave up 5 bases and J gave up 2 bases; unmatched junction bases: 7. This CDR3 is built from 17 residues. In DNA form, the CDR3 reads TGTGCCAGCAGCCGTCTAGCGGGGGGCCGCAACACCGGGGAGCTGTTTTTT. Amino acids: CASSRLAGGRNTGELFF.

The rearrangement uses TRBV11-1 and TRBJ2-1; a possible D gene is TRBD2 (7 bases). This CDR3 comprises 17 residues. Between the trimmed V and J ends, which lost 0 bases and 7 bases, there was a span of 19 bases. Germline V gives CDR1 SGHAT, CDR2 FQDESV (reference sequence). CDR3: CASSLATTSWGLNEQFF. The CDR3 DNA reads TGTGCCAGCAGCTTAGCCACGACTAGCTGGGGGCTAAATGAGCAGTTCTTC.

V and J are TRBV5-6 and TRBJ1-2; perhaps TRBD1 as D (6 bases). Trimming shortened V by 4 bases and J by 3 bases, and 13 bases separated the two germline ends. The CDR3 loop spans 14 amino acids. Germline values: CDR1 SGHDT, CDR2 YYEEEE. The CDR3 here is CASSLQGRDYGYTF. The CDR3 DNA is TGTGCCAGCAGCCTACAGGGACGGGACTATGGCTACACCTTC.

The chain combines TRBV5-1 with TRBJ1-1; D may be TRBD1 (6 bases). V gave up 4 bases and J gave up 2 bases, with 18 bases separating them. The germline V gene has CDR1 SGHRS and CDR2 YFSETQ. This CDR3 has 16 residues. For the CDR3, the DNA is TGCGCCAGCAGCCCCGGGGGGGGGCGCAGAAACACTGAAGCTTTCTTT. This encodes CASSPGGGRRNTEAFF.

This chain links TRBV19 with TRBJ1-6; TRBD1 matches at 9 bases. This CDR3 has 13 amino acids. With 7 bases clipped from V and 13 bases from J, the junction kept 8 bases outside the gene matches. Germline CDR1 is LNHDA and CDR2 is SQIVND (reference sequence). For the CDR3, the DNA is TGTGCCAGTAACCCGGGACAGGGCTGGCCCCTCCACTTT. Amino acid sequence: CASNPGQGWPLHF.